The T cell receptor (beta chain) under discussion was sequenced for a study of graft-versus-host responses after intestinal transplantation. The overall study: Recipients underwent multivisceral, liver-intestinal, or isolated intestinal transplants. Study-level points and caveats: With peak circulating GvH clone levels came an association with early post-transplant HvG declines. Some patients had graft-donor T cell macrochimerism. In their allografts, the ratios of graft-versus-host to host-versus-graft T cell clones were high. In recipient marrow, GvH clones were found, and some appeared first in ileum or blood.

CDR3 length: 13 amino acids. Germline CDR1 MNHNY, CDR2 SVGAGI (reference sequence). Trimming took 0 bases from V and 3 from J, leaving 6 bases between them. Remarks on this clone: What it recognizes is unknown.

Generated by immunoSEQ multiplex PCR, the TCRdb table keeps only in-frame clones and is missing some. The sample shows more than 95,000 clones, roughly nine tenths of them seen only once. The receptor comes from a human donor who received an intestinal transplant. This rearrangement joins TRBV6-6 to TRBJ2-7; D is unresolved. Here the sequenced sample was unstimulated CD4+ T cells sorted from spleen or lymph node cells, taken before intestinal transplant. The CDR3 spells CASSYSADYEQYF. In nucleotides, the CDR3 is TGTGCCAGCAGTTACTCCGCAGACTACGAGCAGTACTTC.